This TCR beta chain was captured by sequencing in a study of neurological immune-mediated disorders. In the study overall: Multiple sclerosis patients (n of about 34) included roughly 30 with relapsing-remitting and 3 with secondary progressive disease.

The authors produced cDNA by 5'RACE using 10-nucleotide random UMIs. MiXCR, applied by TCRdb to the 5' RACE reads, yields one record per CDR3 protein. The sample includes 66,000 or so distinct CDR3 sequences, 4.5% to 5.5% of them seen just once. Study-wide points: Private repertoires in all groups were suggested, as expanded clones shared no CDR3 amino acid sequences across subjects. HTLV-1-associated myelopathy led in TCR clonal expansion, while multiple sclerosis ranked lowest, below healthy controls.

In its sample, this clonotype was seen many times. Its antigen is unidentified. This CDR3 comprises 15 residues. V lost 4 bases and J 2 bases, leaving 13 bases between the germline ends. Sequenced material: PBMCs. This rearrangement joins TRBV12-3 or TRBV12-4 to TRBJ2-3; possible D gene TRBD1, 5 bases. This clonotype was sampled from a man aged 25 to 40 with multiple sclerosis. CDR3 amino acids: CASSSDDRYTDTQYF. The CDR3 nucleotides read TGTGCCAGCAGTTCCGATGACAGATACACAGATACGCAGTATTTT.